A selection of T cell receptor beta chains follows, all from one sample in a study of blood T cell repertoires in COVID-19. Assay used: immunoSEQ multiplex PCR; TCRdb lists only in-frame clones, some missing. Of 300,000 to 400,000 clones in the sample, around 90% are singletons; the top ten hold about 1.1%. The sample consisted of PBMCs or T cells enriched from blood (not recorded which). Every receptor here comes from a woman between 18 and 30 years old who had recovered from COVID-19. CDR3s include the opening cysteine and the closing phenylalanine or tryptophan. The D gene is left open where the match is weak. Size tells how often a clone was seen (once, few, many) or the class of an expanded clone, and some rows leave it out.

V gene: TRBV30
J gene: TRBJ1-2
D gene: TRBD1
clone size: -
CDR3 DNA: TGTGCCTGGAGCCGGGACAGGACGTATGCTAACTATGGCTACACCTTC
CDR3 protein: CAWSRDRTYANYGYTF

V gene: TRBV9
J gene: TRBJ2-7
D gene: TRBD1
clone size: -
CDR3 DNA: TGTGCCAGCAGCTCCCTACAGACAGGGCGCGGCGAGCAGTACTTC
CDR3 protein: CASSSLQTGRGEQYF

V gene: TRBV7-3
J gene: TRBJ2-3
D gene: TRBD2
clone size: -
CDR3 DNA: TGTGCCAGCAGCTCAACTAGCGGGGTCCGCACAGATACGCAGTATTTT
CDR3 protein: CASSSTSGVRTDTQYF

V gene: TRBV30
J gene: TRBJ1-5
D gene: TRBD1
clone size: -
CDR3 DNA: TGTGCCTGGAGTGTTCGGACAGGGTTCGGTCAGCCCCAGCATTTT
CDR3 protein: CAWSVRTGFGQPQHF

V gene: TRBV5-1
J gene: TRBJ2-7
D gene: TRBD1
clone size: once
CDR3 DNA: TGCGCCAGCAGCCAGCGGACAGGGAGGTACGAGCAGTACTTC
CDR3 protein: CASSQRTGRYEQYF

V gene: TRBV4-1
J gene: TRBJ1-2
D gene: -
clone size: -
CDR3 DNA: TGCGCCAGCAGCCCCCTTGGACTCCGACGGGGCTATGGCTACACCTTC
CDR3 protein: CASSPLGLRRGYGYTF

V gene: TRBV3-1/TRBV3-2
J gene: TRBJ1-6
D gene: TRBD1
clone size: -
CDR3 DNA: TGTGCCAGCAGCCGTTCCGGGACAGGGAACTCACCCCTCCACTTT
CDR3 protein: CASSRSGTGNSPLHF

V gene: TRBV30
J gene: TRBJ1-6
D gene: -
clone size: -
CDR3 DNA: TGTGCCTGGGATTTACACTCCTATAATTCACCCCTCCACTTT
CDR3 protein: CAWDLHSYNSPLHF

V gene: TRBV7-9
J gene: TRBJ2-5
D gene: TRBD1
clone size: -
CDR3 DNA: TGTGCCAGCAGCTCGGGACAGGGACAAGAGACCCAGTACTTC
CDR3 protein: CASSSGQGQETQYF

V gene: TRBV3-1/TRBV3-2
J gene: TRBJ2-7
D gene: -
clone size: -
CDR3 DNA: TGTGCCAGCAGCCAAGATGGCATAATGGCCTACGAGCAGTACTTC
CDR3 protein: CASSQDGIMAYEQYF

V gene: TRBV3-1/TRBV3-2
J gene: TRBJ1-1
D gene: TRBD1
clone size: -
CDR3 DNA: TGTGCCAGCAGCCATCCGGGACAGGGGCGTTTGGGGACTGAAGCTTTCTTT
CDR3 protein: CASSHPGQGRLGTEAFF

V gene: TRBV19
J gene: TRBJ2-2
D gene: TRBD1
clone size: -
CDR3 DNA: TGTGCCAGTAGTCCCCCCCTTAGGACAGGGGGTCGAACCGGGGAGCTGTTTTTT
CDR3 protein: CASSPPLRTGGRTGELFF

V gene: TRBV4-1
J gene: TRBJ2-1
D gene: TRBD1
clone size: -
CDR3 DNA: TGCGCCAGCAGCCAAGTTTTGGACAGGGGTGGCATGGGTGAGCAGTTCTTC
CDR3 protein: CASSQVLDRGGMGEQFF

V gene: TRBV29-1
J gene: TRBJ2-1
D gene: TRBD2
clone size: -
CDR3 DNA: TGCAGCGTTGAAGGGACTAGCGGGGGGCCGGAGGGAAATGAGCAGTTCTTC
CDR3 protein: CSVEGTSGGPEGNEQFF

V gene: TRBV6-1
J gene: TRBJ1-6
D gene: -
clone size: -
CDR3 DNA: TGTGCCAGCAGTGAAGTTCCAGGGAATTCACCCCTCCACTTT
CDR3 protein: CASSEVPGNSPLHF

V gene: TRBV12-5
J gene: TRBJ2-7
D gene: -
clone size: few
CDR3 DNA: TGTGCTAGTGTAGCCGGCTACGAGCAGTACTTC
CDR3 protein: CASVAGYEQYF

V gene: TRBV30
J gene: TRBJ2-7
D gene: -
clone size: -
CDR3 DNA: TGTGCCTGGAGTGTTGGGCAGGGCGGCTACGAGCAGTACTTC
CDR3 protein: CAWSVGQGGYEQYF

V gene: TRBV7-6
J gene: TRBJ2-1
D gene: TRBD2
clone size: -
CDR3 DNA: TGTGCCAGCAGCTTAGCCCCAGCGGGGGGCTCCTACAATGAGCAGTTCTTC
CDR3 protein: CASSLAPAGGSYNEQFF

V gene: TRBV19
J gene: TRBJ2-7
D gene: TRBD1
clone size: -
CDR3 DNA: TGTGCCAGTAGTATGGGGACAGTTTCCATCAGTCCCCTCGAGCAGTACTTC
CDR3 protein: CASSMGTVSISPLEQYF

V gene: TRBV6-5
J gene: TRBJ1-2
D gene: -
clone size: -
CDR3 DNA: TGTGCCAGCAGATTAGGCAGGGGTGGCTACACCTTC
CDR3 protein: CASRLGRGGYTF

V gene: TRBV6-1
J gene: TRBJ2-5
D gene: -
clone size: -
CDR3 DNA: TGTGCCAGCAGTGGGAAACCAGGGTCCCTGGGAGAGACCCAGTACTTC
CDR3 protein: CASSGKPGSLGETQYF

V gene: TRBV11-2
J gene: TRBJ1-2
D gene: -
clone size: -
CDR3 DNA: TGTGCCAGCAGCTACAGACGGGAAAACTATGGCTACACCTTC
CDR3 protein: CASSYRRENYGYTF

V gene: TRBV5-1
J gene: TRBJ2-1
D gene: TRBD1
clone size: once
CDR3 DNA: TGCGCCAGCAGCTCCGGGACAGGGCCAATCTACAATGAGCAGTTCTTC
CDR3 protein: CASSSGTGPIYNEQFF

V gene: TRBV27
J gene: TRBJ1-5
D gene: -
clone size: -
CDR3 DNA: TGTGCCATCTGCCCAAATTACAGGACCCCTAAGTCCCAGCATTTT
CDR3 protein: CAICPNYRTPKSQHF

V gene: TRBV10-3
J gene: TRBJ2-2
D gene: -
clone size: -
CDR3 DNA: TGTGCCATCAGTGTTAGGCGGGAAATAAACACCGGGGAGCTGTTTTTT
CDR3 protein: CAISVRREINTGELFF

V gene: TRBV2
J gene: TRBJ1-1
D gene: -
clone size: -
CDR3 DNA: TGTGCCAGCTTTGGGACACCGAACACTGAAGCTTTCTTT
CDR3 protein: CASFGTPNTEAFF

V gene: TRBV10-2
J gene: TRBJ1-1
D gene: TRBD1
clone size: -
CDR3 DNA: TGCGCCAGCGGGGACAGGGAGAACACTGAAGCTTTCTTT
CDR3 protein: CASGDRENTEAFF

V gene: TRBV4-2
J gene: TRBJ2-3
D gene: TRBD2
clone size: -
CDR3 DNA: TGTGCCAGCAGCTTACGACTAGCGGGGGGGCCAGATACGCAGTATTTT
CDR3 protein: CASSLRLAGGPDTQYF

V gene: TRBV11-2
J gene: TRBJ2-1
D gene: -
clone size: -
CDR3 DNA: TGTGCCAGCAGCTTAGCTTCCGGGAGCTCCTACAATGAGCAGTTCTTC
CDR3 protein: CASSLASGSSYNEQFF

V gene: TRBV5-1
J gene: TRBJ1-2
D gene: TRBD1
clone size: -
CDR3 DNA: TGCGCCAGCAGCTTGGGGACAGGGATAGCTAACTATGGCTACACCTTC
CDR3 protein: CASSLGTGIANYGYTF

V gene: TRBV27
J gene: TRBJ2-2
D gene: -
clone size: -
CDR3 DNA: TGTGCCAGCAGTCGAGCCGGGGAGCTGTTTTTT
CDR3 protein: CASSRAGELFF

V gene: TRBV12-3/TRBV12-4
J gene: TRBJ2-1
D gene: -
clone size: -
CDR3 DNA: TGTGCCAGCAGCCTACAGGGCAATGAGCAGTTCTTC
CDR3 protein: CASSLQGNEQFF

V gene: TRBV5-4
J gene: TRBJ2-5
D gene: -
clone size: -
CDR3 DNA: TGTGCCAGCACCCCGGGGGACAGCCAAGAGACCCAGTACTTC
CDR3 protein: CASTPGDSQETQYF

V gene: TRBV7-9
J gene: TRBJ2-1
D gene: TRBD1
clone size: -
CDR3 DNA: TGTGCCAGCAGCTTTGGCCGCAACACAGGGGGCCGGTACAATGAGCAGTTCTTC
CDR3 protein: CASSFGRNTGGRYNEQFF

V gene: TRBV9
J gene: TRBJ1-3
D gene: -
clone size: -
CDR3 DNA: TGTGCCAGCAAGGCTGGGGCCGGAAACACCATATATTTT
CDR3 protein: CASKAGAGNTIYF

V gene: TRBV5-1
J gene: TRBJ1-2
D gene: TRBD1
clone size: -
CDR3 DNA: TGCGCCAGCAGCCTAGGGACAGTAAACTATGGCTACACCTTC
CDR3 protein: CASSLGTVNYGYTF

V gene: TRBV10-2
J gene: TRBJ1-6
D gene: -
clone size: -
CDR3 DNA: TGCGCCAGCAGTGAGTCGAGGGCGCGGTCAAATTCACCCCTCCACTTT
CDR3 protein: CASSESRARSNSPLHF

V gene: TRBV6-2/TRBV6-3
J gene: TRBJ2-3
D gene: TRBD2
clone size: -
CDR3 DNA: TGTGCCAGCAGGTACCCTAGCGGGGGATCTACTAGCACAGATACGCAGTATTTT
CDR3 protein: CASRYPSGGSTSTDTQYF

V gene: TRBV3-1/TRBV3-2
J gene: TRBJ1-2
D gene: TRBD1
clone size: -
CDR3 DNA: TGTGCCAGCAAGGGACAGGTGCCTTTCTATGGCTACACCTTC
CDR3 protein: CASKGQVPFYGYTF

V gene: TRBV30
J gene: TRBJ2-7
D gene: TRBD1
clone size: -
CDR3 DNA: TGTGCCTGGAGTGCGTCGCACAGGGGATTCACCTACGAGCAGTACTTC
CDR3 protein: CAWSASHRGFTYEQYF

V gene: TRBV6-5
J gene: TRBJ1-2
D gene: TRBD1
clone size: -
CDR3 DNA: TGTGCCAGCAGTCATGACAGGGAAGACAACTATGGCTACACCTTC
CDR3 protein: CASSHDREDNYGYTF

V gene: TRBV9
J gene: TRBJ1-1
D gene: -
clone size: -
CDR3 DNA: TGTGCCAGCAGCGTAGCCACAGGTTTCATGAACACTGAAGCTTTCTTT
CDR3 protein: CASSVATGFMNTEAFF

V gene: TRBV2
J gene: TRBJ2-1
D gene: TRBD2
clone size: -
CDR3 DNA: TGTGCCAGCAGCGGACCTACTAGCGGGGGGGCCGATGAGCAGTTCTTC
CDR3 protein: CASSGPTSGGADEQFF

V gene: TRBV11-2
J gene: TRBJ2-2
D gene: TRBD1
clone size: -
CDR3 DNA: TGTGCCAGCAGCTTAGATCCAACAGGGGTCTACACCGGGGAGCTGTTTTTT
CDR3 protein: CASSLDPTGVYTGELFF

V gene: TRBV7-2
J gene: TRBJ2-5
D gene: -
clone size: -
CDR3 DNA: TGTGCCAGCAGCTTAGCGGGGGGTGGGGAGACCCAGTACTTC
CDR3 protein: CASSLAGGGETQYF

V gene: TRBV13
J gene: TRBJ2-6
D gene: -
clone size: -
CDR3 DNA: TGTGCCAGCAGCTTGGGGGGGCCTGGGGCCAACGTCCTGACTTTC
CDR3 protein: CASSLGGPGANVLTF

V gene: TRBV5-1
J gene: TRBJ2-5
D gene: TRBD1
clone size: -
CDR3 DNA: TGCGCCAGCAGCTTAGGACAGGGAAGAGAGACCCAGTACTTC
CDR3 protein: CASSLGQGRETQYF

V gene: TRBV7-9
J gene: TRBJ1-5
D gene: TRBD1
clone size: -
CDR3 DNA: TGTGCCAGCAGCAAAGGGACAGGTAGCAATCAGCCCCAGCATTTT
CDR3 protein: CASSKGTGSNQPQHF

V gene: TRBV16
J gene: TRBJ2-6
D gene: TRBD1
clone size: -
CDR3 DNA: TGTGCCAGCAGCCAATTCCAAACAGGGGTAGGATCTGGGGCCAACGTCCTGACTTTC
CDR3 protein: CASSQFQTGVGSGANVLTF

V gene: TRBV12-3/TRBV12-4
J gene: TRBJ1-2
D gene: TRBD1
clone size: -
CDR3 DNA: TGTGCCAGCAGAGGGACAGCAACCTACACCTTC
CDR3 protein: CASRGTATYTF

V gene: TRBV29-1
J gene: TRBJ1-2
D gene: -
clone size: once
CDR3 DNA: TGCAGCGTTGAAGAGTTGGCCGGCGGCGGCTACACCTTC
CDR3 protein: CSVEELAGGGYTF

V gene: TRBV4-1
J gene: TRBJ1-1
D gene: -
clone size: few
CDR3 DNA: TGCGCCAGCAGCCAGGACCAAACGCGGGGAGCTTTCTTT
CDR3 protein: CASSQDQTRGAFF

V gene: TRBV3-1/TRBV3-2
J gene: TRBJ2-7
D gene: -
clone size: once
CDR3 DNA: TGTGCCAGCAGCCAAGACAGGGCAAACGAGCAGTACTTC
CDR3 protein: CASSQDRANEQYF

V gene: TRBV9
J gene: TRBJ1-2
D gene: -
clone size: -
CDR3 DNA: TGTGCCAGCAGCGTATCCGGAACGGGTCATGGCTACACCTTC
CDR3 protein: CASSVSGTGHGYTF

V gene: TRBV2
J gene: TRBJ1-4
D gene: -
clone size: -
CDR3 DNA: TGTGCCAGCGGGGGGAAGGGCGGTGAAAAACTGTTTTTT
CDR3 protein: CASGGKGGEKLFF